This T cell receptor beta chain derives from a study of shared clonotypes between healthy human individuals. Findings and limits, study-wide: Naive CD4 clonotypes overlapped across a few donors at around 4.8%.

Some clones are missing from TCRdb's copy, which holds only in-frame ones; the method was immunoSEQ multiplex PCR. The profile shows 2,500,000 or so clones, around nine tenths of them singletons. In this sample, this clone turned up once. Its specificity is unknown. CDR3 length: 16 residues. V shed 4 bases and J shed 5 bases, with 21 bases lying between them. Germline CDR1 and CDR2: SGHRS and YFSETQ. Input material: naive CD4+ T cells sorted from blood. Subset in this sample: CD45RA+ positively selected. The TCR was taken from a man between 18 and 29 years old in good health. The J gene is TRBJ2-5, the V gene TRBV5-1, with TRBD2 as a possible D gene (7 bases). As DNA, the CDR3 is TGCGCCAGCAGCCCCGGACTAGGGGGGCTTTCCGAGACCCAGTACTTC. It is translated as CASSPGLGGLSETQYF.